This TCR beta chain was obtained from a study of technical replicates of blood from a handful of donors. Assay used: immunoSEQ multiplex PCR; TCRdb lists only in-frame clones, some missing. This table holds fewer than 90,000 clones, approximately 94% found once. Trimming shortened V by 0 bases and J by 4 bases, and 12 bases separated the two germline ends. This CDR3 region has 15 residues. In germline, CDR1 is ENHRY, CDR2 SYGVKD. The sequencing input was T cells isolated from PBMCs. This chain links TRBV10-3 with TRBJ1-2; D call uncertain. The TCR comes from a human donor in good health. CDR3 in DNA: TGTGCCATCAGTGAGTCTGGGCCGCGGGCCTATGGCTACACCTTC. Translated: CAISESGPRAYGYTF.